This T cell receptor beta chain was sequenced in a study of blood T cells in healthy people across ages. The wider study: Researchers report that template switching captured about one barcoded beta molecule per two T cells. Study-wide results and caveats: PBMCs left unsorted prevented a conclusive naive versus antigen-experienced comparison. Higher diversity, along with more naive CD4+ cells, distinguished long-lived donors from aged donors.

In the case of this clonotype: The antigen remains unidentified.

CDR1 is SNHLY, CDR2 FYNNEI, per germline. Trimming cost V 6 bases and J 7 bases, with 16 bases left between them. The CDR3 is 14 amino acids. Together with a sample-barcoded 5' primer, a J-beta primer mix was included in a second PCR lasting 7 to 11 cycles. Every sample returned 2.5 million or more CDR3-containing paired-end reads. One entry per CDR3 protein results from TCRdb running MiXCR on the 5' RACE reads. Among over a million distinct CDR3 sequences listed, approximately 42% were seen once. The chain has TRBV2 and TRBJ1-5, with D unclear. The sample taken for sequencing was blood. This clonotype was obtained from a woman under 30 in good health. The CDR3 region has the DNA TGTGCCAGCAGAGGCCGAACCACAGACCAGCCCCAGCATTTT. The encoded protein is CASRGRTTDQPQHF.